This T cell receptor (beta chain) was captured in a study of metastatic and nonmetastatic thyroid tumors. About the study: Comparative analysis of repertoires was undertaken across blood and tumor or nodule tissue obtained from malignant and benign thyroid patients.

The ends were cut back, 1 base at V and 5 bases at J, with 3 bases in the middle. Germline assignment: CDR1 SGHVS and CDR2 FQNEAQ. The CDR3 loop spans 11 amino acids. TCRdb re-called the PCR reads through MiXCR. The table has 35,000 to 50,000 clones, 19% seen once. In its sample, this clone was seen many times. Every patient was untreated before thyroid surgery. The origin of this receptor is a female donor with papillary thyroid cancer or a benign thyroid nodule (not recorded which). Some clones in this sample may be carry-over from other donors' samples. V and J are TRBV7-8 and TRBJ2-7; D is unclear. The sequencing input was blood. This chain's CDR3 is CASSLGNEQYF. The CDR3 DNA sequence: TGTGCCAGCAGCTTAGGGAACGAGCAGTACTTC. The full variable domain, completed using reference TRBV7-8 and TRBJ2-7, is GAGVSQSPRYKVAKRGQDVALRCDPISGHVSLFWYQQALGQGPEFLTYFQNEAQLDKSGLPSDRFFAERPEGSVSTLKIQRTQQEDSAVYLCASSLGNEQYFGPGTRLTVT.